This T cell receptor beta chain was profiled in a study of blood T cell repertoires in COVID-19. Background on the study: The origin of the acute and convalescent COVID-19 samples was the United States, Italy and Spain. PBMCs, B-cell-depleted T cells, or T cells were the source of the cDNA or gDNA that made up the material.

Original methodology: Amplified reference gene primers provided the basis for estimating nucleated cell counts. Clones were read by immunoSEQ multiplex PCR, and TCRdb kept only the in-frame ones, dropping some. V and J calls and clone size come straight from that table; D and trimming were deduced from the DNA. This table has 60,000 to 75,000 clones, over 60% appearing once. This clone was detected a few times. This CDR3 has 14 amino acids. The ends were cut back, 0 bases at V and 6 bases at J, with 13 bases in the middle. Per germline, CDR1 SGDLS and CDR2 YYNGEE. The source material was peripheral blood. The gene calls are TRBV9 and TRBJ2-7; D remains ambiguous. The sequence was obtained from a woman between 45 and 60 years old with active or convalescent COVID-19. As DNA, the CDR3 is TGTGCCAGCAGCGTAGCCGTCTCCTGGAGCGAGCAGTACTTC. Its protein is CASSVAVSWSEQYF. The full variable domain, with the rest looked up from reference TRBV9 and TRBJ2-7, is DSGVTQTPKHLITATGQRVTLRCSPRSGDLSVYWYQQSLDQGLQFLIQYYNGEERAKGNILERFSAQQFPDLHSELNLSSLELGDSALYFCASSVAVSWSEQYFGPGTRLTVT.